Below, one T cell receptor (beta chain) is given with its context. The CDR3 contains 15 residues. The germline CDR1 and CDR2 sequences are SNHLY and FYNNEI. The source of the sample is a study of control samples from healthy donors and cancer patients. Data came from immunoSEQ multiplex PCR; TCRdb stores just in-frame clones and leaves some out. The data show tens of thousands of clones, with around nine tenths seen just once and around 0.8% held by the top ten. The rearrangement uses TRBV2 and TRBJ2-7; 9 nucleotides agree with TRBD1. Sample: PBMCs. The clonotype was recovered from a man under 40 with colorectal cancer. This chain's CDR3 is CASSETGQGSHEQYV. DNA of the CDR3: TGTGCCAGCAGTGAAACGGGACAGGGCTCCCACGAGCAGTACGTC.